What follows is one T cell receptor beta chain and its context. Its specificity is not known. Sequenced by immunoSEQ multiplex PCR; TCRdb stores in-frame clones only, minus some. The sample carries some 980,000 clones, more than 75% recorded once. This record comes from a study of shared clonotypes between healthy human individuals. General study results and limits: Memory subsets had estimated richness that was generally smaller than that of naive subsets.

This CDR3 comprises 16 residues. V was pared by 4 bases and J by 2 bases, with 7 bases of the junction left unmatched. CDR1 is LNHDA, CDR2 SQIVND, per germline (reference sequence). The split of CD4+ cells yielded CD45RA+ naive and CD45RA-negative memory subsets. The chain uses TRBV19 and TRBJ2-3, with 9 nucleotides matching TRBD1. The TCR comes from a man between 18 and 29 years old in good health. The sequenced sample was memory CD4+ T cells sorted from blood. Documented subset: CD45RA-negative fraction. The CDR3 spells CASSRGQGSYTDTQYF. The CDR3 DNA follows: TGTGCCAGTAGTAGAGGACAGGGGTCATACACAGATACGCAGTATTTT.